This entry describes one T cell receptor (beta chain). This sample was included in a study of blood T cell repertoires in COVID-19. Background on the study: Donors in the United States, Italy and Spain gave samples during acute or convalescent COVID-19.

Original analysis: The assay estimated nucleated cells by amplifying reference gene primers. Libraries were prepared by immunoSEQ multiplex PCR; TCRdb keeps only in-frame clonotypes and omits some of them. The V and J calls and clone size were taken over from that table, and D and trimming were inferred from the DNA. The data contain tens of thousands of clones, about 74% of them singletons. This CDR3 contains 14 residues. Germline CDR1 reads SNHLY; CDR2 reads FYNNEI. The trim removed 10 bases at V and 0 bases at J, leaving 6 bases unmatched. Sequencing input: peripheral blood. The gene calls are TRBV2 and TRBJ2-7; 10 nucleotides match TRBD2. The sequence was collected from a man aged 65 to 85 with COVID-19, enrolled during active disease. The CDR3 coding sequence is TGTGCCACACAGCGGGAGGGCGTCTCCTACGAGCAGTACTTC. Residues: CATQREGVSYEQYF. The full variable domain, completed using reference TRBV2 and TRBJ2-7, is EPEVTQTPSHQVTQMGQEVILRCVPISNHLYFYWYRQILGQKVEFLVSFYNNEISEKSEIFDDQFSVERPDGSNFTLKIRSTKLEDSAMYFCATQREGVSYEQYFGPGTRLTVT.